The 25 T cell receptor beta chains in this list originate from one sample, sequenced in a study of identical twins. Each CDR3 protein gets one entry after TCRdb re-called the 5' RACE reads with MiXCR. The table lists some 570,000 distinct CDR3 sequences, approximately 20% of them singletons. These sequences were also reported in another study, on yellow fever vaccine responses in identical twins.

Sequencing was carried out using CD4+ T cells sorted from blood. All receptors derive from a woman between 18 and 29 years old in good health.

V is TRBV7-9 and J is TRBJ1-1, with a weak D call TRBD1 (6 bases). Germline CDR1 and CDR2: SEHNR and FQNEAQ (reference sequence). V lost 3 bases and J lost 1, with 12 bases in between. The CDR3 covers 15 residues. CDR3 coding DNA: TGTGCCAGCAGCTTTACCAGGGGAGAGAACACTGAAGCTTTCTTT. This gives the protein CASSFTRGENTEAFF.

A few counts support this clonotype. V gene TRBV5-1 combines with J gene TRBJ2-3; D gene uncertain. The CDR3 has 13 residues. CDR1 is SGHRS and CDR2 is YFSETQ in the germline V gene. V lost 0 bases and J lost 2, with 4 bases in between. Here the CDR3 reads CASSLELTDTQYF. CDR3 nucleotide sequence: TGCGCCAGCAGCTTGGAACTCACAGATACGCAGTATTTT.

V gene TRBV12-3 or TRBV12-4 combines with J gene TRBJ2-2; TRBD1 might be the D (6 bases). The CDR3 runs to 13 residues. V lost 4 bases, J lost 6 bases, and 9 bases lay in between. This CDR3 reads CASSSTGSGELFF. The CDR3 coding sequence is TGTGCCAGCAGTTCCACAGGGTCCGGGGAGCTGTTTTTT.

The gene calls are TRBV27 and TRBJ2-7, with D tentatively TRBD1 or TRBD2 (5 bases each). Germline V gene lookup returns CDR1 MNHEY and CDR2 SMNVEV (reference sequence). The CDR3 is 17 amino acids. V was cut by 0 bases and J by 0 bases, with 15 bases left in between. The CDR3 here is CASSLSPPTGGSYEQYF. In nucleotides, the CDR3 is TGTGCCAGCAGTTTATCTCCCCCCACTGGGGGCTCCTACGAGCAGTACTTC.

The V call is TRBV20-1, the J call TRBJ1-1; TRBD1 is a possible D gene (5 bases). CDR3 length equals 15 residues. Per the germline V gene, CDR1 is DFQATT and CDR2 is SNEGSKA (reference sequence). Trimming shortened V by 2 bases and J by 1 base, and 14 bases separated the two germline ends. The CDR3 loop is CSARREAGPNTEAFF. As DNA, the CDR3 is TGCAGTGCTAGAAGGGAGGCAGGGCCGAACACTGAAGCTTTCTTT.

This chain joins TRBV4-1 and TRBJ2-7; the match to TRBD1 covers 10 bases. Germline trimming cut 4 bases from V and 5 bases from J; bases unmatched to any gene: 8. This CDR3 contains 15 residues. In germline, CDR1 is MGHRA, CDR2 YSYEKL. DNA of the CDR3: TGCGCCAGCAGCCTCTCGGGACAGGGGAAGGACGAGCAGTACTTC. The encoded protein is CASSLSGQGKDEQYF.

This clonotype came up a few times. The chain is built from TRBV24-1 and TRBJ2-2, with 8 positions matching TRBD1. The CDR3 length is 16 residues. Per germline, CDR1 KGHDR and CDR2 SFDVKD. Germline trimming cut 4 bases from V and 2 bases from J; bases unmatched to any gene: 5. CDR3 bases: TGTGCCACCAGTGACCATGGACAGGGAAACACCGGGGAGCTGTTTTTT. Its protein product is CATSDHGQGNTGELFF.

The chain links TRBV18 to TRBJ2-1; a weak D match, TRBD2 (5 bases). Germline V gene lookup returns CDR1 KGHSH and CDR2 LQKENI. The CDR3 is 14 amino acids. Trimming removed 4 bases from V and 2 bases from J, with 9 bases in between. CDR3 in DNA: TGTGCCAGCTCACTCGGGGTCCCCTACAATGAGCAGTTCTTC. Translation: CASSLGVPYNEQFF. The full variable domain, its missing parts supplied by reference TRBV18 and TRBJ2-1, is NAGVMQNPRHLVRRRGQEARLRCSPMKGHSHVYWYRQLPEEGLKFMVYLQKENIIDESGMPKERFSAEFPKEGPSILRIQQVVRGDSAAYFCASSLGVPYNEQFFGPGTRLTVL.

The J gene is TRBJ2-1, the V gene TRBV2; 9 positions agree with TRBD2. The CDR3 has 15 residues. Germline V gene lookup returns CDR1 SNHLY and CDR2 FYNNEI. The J segment lost 5 bases and the V segment lost 6 bases, leaving 8 bases of the junction unmatched. CDR3 DNA: TGTGCCAGCAGCGTGACTAGCGGAGATAACAATGAGCAGTTCTTC. It translates to CASSVTSGDNNEQFF.

This clonotype was seen a handful of times. This chain uses TRBV29-1 with TRBJ2-4; D unresolved. The CDR3 has 14 amino acids. V lost 3 bases to trimming and J lost 4 bases, with 13 bases between them. Germline assignment: CDR1 SQVTM and CDR2 ANQGSEA. The DNA of the CDR3 is TGCAGCGTTGAGAGAGAAGCTCCGAAAAACATTCAGTACTTC. This sequence encodes CSVEREAPKNIQYF.

The rearrangement joins TRBV5-1 to TRBJ1-6; D is undetermined. The ends were cut back, 1 base at V and 5 bases at J, with 10 bases in the middle. The CDR3 has 15 amino acids. From germline, CDR1 is SGHRS and CDR2 YFSETQ. The CDR3 region has the DNA TGCGCCAGCAGCTTGAACGGGAAAAATAATTCACCCCTCCACTTT. It translates to CASSLNGKNNSPLHF.

V usage is TRBV6-2 or TRBV6-3 and J usage is TRBJ1-2; tentative D call: TRBD1 (5 bases). This CDR3 region has 14 residues. The V gene lost 7 bases and the J gene lost 6 bases, with 18 bases spanning the gap. CDR1 and CDR2 (germline): MNHEY, SVGEGT. The CDR3 region has the DNA TGTGCCAGCAAGACCGGGACTAGCGTTCATGGCTACACCTTC. This encodes CASKTGTSVHGYTF.

This clonotype was counted only a few times. The chain recombines TRBV10-3 with TRBJ2-4; 8 nucleotides line up with TRBD2. V was clipped by 2 bases and J by 3 bases; unmatched bases: 6. The CDR3 loop spans 16 amino acids. Per germline, CDR1 ENHRY and CDR2 SYGVKD. The CDR3 region is CAISEGAGGVKNIQYF. The CDR3 nucleotides read TGTGCCATCAGTGAGGGGGCGGGAGGAGTCAAAAACATTCAGTACTTC.

The chain is built from TRBV20-1 and TRBJ2-7; TRBD2 agrees at 8 bases. The CDR3 sequence is 13 residues long. CDR1 DFQATT and CDR2 SNEGSKA come from the germline V gene (reference sequence). J gave up 3 bases and V 3 bases, and 4 bases lay outside the gene matches. CDR3 amino acids: CSASGRADYEQYF. DNA of the CDR3: TGCAGTGCTAGCGGGAGGGCCGACTACGAGCAGTACTTC.

This clonotype has just a few counts. V usage is TRBV2 and J usage is TRBJ1-4, with D tentatively TRBD1 (5 bases). This CDR3 contains 14 residues. Germline CDR1 is SNHLY and CDR2 is FYNNEI. Trimming took 6 bases from V and 1 from J, leaving 9 bases between them. CDR3 region: CASSPQGTNEKLFF. CDR3 nucleotides: TGTGCCAGCAGCCCCCAGGGAACTAATGAAAAACTGTTTTTT.

V is TRBV6-5 and J is TRBJ1-2, with D possibly matching TRBD1 (6 bases). The CDR3 extends over 12 amino acids. Germline V gives CDR1 MNHEY, CDR2 SVGAGI. V gave up 8 bases and J gave up 2 bases, with 9 bases separating them. The CDR3 DNA follows: TGTGCCAGCCGGGGGCCCAACTATGGCTACACCTTC. Translating gives CASRGPNYGYTF.

This chain uses TRBV3-1 with TRBJ2-1; 12 bases are shared with TRBD2. The CDR3 runs to 18 residues. Trimming took 4 bases from V and 0 from J; bases not matched to a gene: 7. Germline V gene lookup returns CDR1 LGHDT and CDR2 YNNKEL (reference sequence). CDR3 region: CASSPRTSGVSSYNEQFF. The CDR3 DNA is TGTGCCAGCAGCCCCCGGACTAGCGGGGTTAGCTCCTACAATGAGCAGTTCTTC.

CDR3 coding DNA: TGTGCCAGCAGCCAAGTGTTCTGGCGGCAGAGCACAGATACGCAGTATTTT. Protein: CASSQVFWRQSTDTQYF. The J gene is TRBJ2-3, the V gene TRBV3-1; D ambiguous. The V gene's germline CDR1 is LGHDT and CDR2 YNNKEL (reference sequence). Between the trimmed V and J ends, which lost 1 base and 0 bases, there was a span of 14 bases. This CDR3 has 17 amino acids.

This clonotype was detected only a few times. V gene TRBV20-1 combines with J gene TRBJ2-7, with 11 bases that match TRBD2. The junction had 9 bases not matched to a gene; V was cut back by 6 bases and J by 5 bases. CDR3 size: 14 residues. Germline V gives CDR1 DFQATT, CDR2 SNEGSKA (reference sequence). The CDR3: CSAVWLTSGDEQYV. As DNA, the CDR3 is TGCAGTGCGGTTTGGTTGACTAGCGGGGACGAGCAGTACGTC.

This clonotype has a handful of counts. The V call is TRBV12-3 or TRBV12-4, the J call TRBJ2-7; no definite D call. This CDR3 region has 13 residues. V was shortened by 3 bases and J by 3 bases, with 9 bases between the two germline ends. The CDR3 sequence is CASSFLWSYEQYF. DNA for the CDR3: TGTGCCAGCAGTTTCTTGTGGAGCTACGAGCAGTACTTC.

DNA for the CDR3: TGCAGCGTCTCTGCCACAGATACGCAGTATTTT. The encoded protein is CSVSATDTQYF. J is TRBJ2-3 and V is TRBV29-1; the D is unclear. The CDR3 spans 11 residues. CDR1 SQVTM and CDR2 ANQGSEA come from the germline V gene. Deletions cut 6 bases from V and 2 bases from J, with 6 bases between.

This chain joins TRBV7-8 and TRBJ2-7; D is unclear. This CDR3 comprises 15 residues. V was clipped by 5 bases and J by 1 base, with 15 bases between them. Germline V gene data show CDR1 as SGHVS and CDR2 as FQNEAQ. The CDR3 DNA follows: TGTGCCAGCAGCCCACCCGTTATCACATCCTACGAGCAGTACGTC. Amino acids: CASSPPVITSYEQYV.

The V gene is TRBV20-1, the J gene TRBJ2-3, with D maybe TRBD1 (6 bases). The V end lost 3 bases, the J end lost 4 bases, and 17 bases lay between the germline ends. Germline V gene data show CDR1 as DFQATT and CDR2 as SNEGSKA (reference sequence). The CDR3 length is 15 residues. The CDR3 protein is CSASGRDIGADTQYF. The CDR3 DNA follows: TGCAGTGCTAGTGGTCGGGACATAGGGGCAGATACGCAGTATTTT.

This clonotype was seen more than once but under ten times. The V call is TRBV20-1, the J call TRBJ1-1, with TRBD1 matching 7 bases. From germline, CDR1 is DFQATT and CDR2 SNEGSKA (reference sequence). The CDR3 extends over 13 amino acids. The CDR3 coding sequence is TGCAGCCGGTCGGGGACAGCCAACACTGAAGCTTTCTTT. Protein sequence: CSRSGTANTEAFF.

This chain connects TRBV24-1 to TRBJ1-6, with D uncertain. In germline, CDR1 is KGHDR, CDR2 SFDVKD. The CDR3 has 14 residues. Trimming removed 2 bases at V and 8 bases at J, with 9 bases between. Written as DNA, the CDR3 is TGTGCCACCAGTGATTCGGGGAGGTATTCACCCCTCCACTTT. This encodes CATSDSGRYSPLHF.